This TCR beta chain emerged from a study of response to subunit inactivated influenza vaccine. The sample holds a few counts of this clonotype. Using its own MiXCR run on the RT-PCR reads, TCRdb lists one record per CDR3 protein. The table records some 640,000 distinct CDR3 sequences, approximately 13% of them present only once. V shed 4 bases and J 1 base; nucleotides not matched to a gene: 5. Germline V gene lookup returns CDR1 SGHDN and CDR2 FVKESK. This CDR3 is 16 amino acids long. J is TRBJ2-2 and V is TRBV14, with 8 bases fitting TRBD2. This sequence was found in a middle-aged man who received an inactivated influenza vaccine. Sequenced material: PBMCs from blood, taken 14 to 15 days before vaccination. CDR3: CASSPLAGRNTGELFF. The CDR3 region has the DNA TGTGCCAGCAGCCCGTTAGCGGGAAGGAACACCGGGGAGCTGTTTTTT.